This TCR beta chain originates from a study of glioma-infiltrating T cells (dated by TCRdb to about 2016). Background on the whole study: The study sequenced TCR alpha- and beta-chain repertoires from glioma tissue, from non-neoplastic brain tissue and from matched peripheral blood mononuclear cells. To gauge divergence between tissue and blood T-cell populations, every tissue-infiltrating repertoire was compared against the peripheral blood repertoire from the same patient. The paired cohort was made up of three low-grade glioma patients, 8 or 9 primary glioblastoma patients and three non-glioma patients who contributed non-neoplastic brain tissue.

A note on this clonotype: Its antigen target is currently unknown. No much larger clone exists at a distance of one base, and base qualities are not known.

Results and caveats for the whole study, not just this receptor: VJ-independent divergence between tissue and blood was found to be below expectation in non-neoplastic patients but above expectation in all gliomas, particularly low-grade gliomas. Tissue and blood shared very few CDR3 sequences, a result attributed to high CDR3 diversity and limited sampling. The group comparisons were based on small numbers of patients: three non-neoplastic, three low-grade glioma and roughly eight glioblastoma patients.

TCR alpha and beta CDR3 regions were amplified with the iRepertoire nested amplicon-rescue multiplex PCR (arm-PCR) platform from RNA. The input for one-step reverse transcription and amplification was about 95-450 ng of tissue mRNA or PBMC total RNA. Following bead purification, Illumina adapters were added through a secondary multiplex PCR, and the libraries were then gel-purified between 200 and 400 bp. Internal 6-nucleotide barcodes were carried by the libraries and were used for demultiplexing. Sequencing of the libraries was done on an Illumina MiSeq using 2x220 or 2x250 nucleotide paired-end reads. The paper's processing steps were these. FLASH 1.2.11 was used to merge paired reads, and BWA-MEM then aligned the reads to the GRCh37 human genome before TRA and TRB reads were extracted. V and J assignment used an IMGT-derived reference of cassette sequences and CDR3 motifs that included pseudogenes. Reads were translated in three frames, and productive CDR3s were defined by a C…FGXG motif without stop codons. Unique combinations of V-J cassette pair and CDR3 amino acid sequence were defined as clonotypes. Filtering of reads was based on Hamming distance, with the threshold set by the sequence error rate of each sample in mapped regions. TCRdb took the public reads, trimmed them with fastp at Q25, ran MiXCR for clone calling and kept in-frame beta chains. CDR3 protein sequences are deduplicated, and each keeps its most common genes and DNA. None of the V and J calls come from the authors' own analysis; TCRdb made them. For this sample the table gives 150,000 to 200,000 distinct CDR3 sequences, of which about 31% were detected only once. The ten largest account for roughly 21% of the sample.

Sequences SGHTA (CDR1) and FQGNSA (CDR2) are obtained from the germline V gene. V has 5 bases trimmed and J has 0 bases trimmed; junction bases matching no gene number 19. The CDR3, cysteine through phenylalanine, is 21 amino acids long. Here the CDR3 DNA is all that survives: 63 bases in frame from base 1. The source material was glioma tissue, nonneoplastic brain tissue, or PBMCs (not recorded which). The chain is made from TRBV7-2 and TRBJ2-3; TRBD2 matches 11 bases in the middle. This clonotype was sampled from a human donor with low-grade glioma or glioblastoma, undergoing nonglioma brain surgery, or in good health (not recorded which). The CDR3 is CASSTTKARTSGPRSTDTQYF. The DNA is as follows: TGTGCCAGCAGCACTACGAAAGCCCGGACTAGCGGGCCTAGGAGCACAGATACGCAGTATTTT.